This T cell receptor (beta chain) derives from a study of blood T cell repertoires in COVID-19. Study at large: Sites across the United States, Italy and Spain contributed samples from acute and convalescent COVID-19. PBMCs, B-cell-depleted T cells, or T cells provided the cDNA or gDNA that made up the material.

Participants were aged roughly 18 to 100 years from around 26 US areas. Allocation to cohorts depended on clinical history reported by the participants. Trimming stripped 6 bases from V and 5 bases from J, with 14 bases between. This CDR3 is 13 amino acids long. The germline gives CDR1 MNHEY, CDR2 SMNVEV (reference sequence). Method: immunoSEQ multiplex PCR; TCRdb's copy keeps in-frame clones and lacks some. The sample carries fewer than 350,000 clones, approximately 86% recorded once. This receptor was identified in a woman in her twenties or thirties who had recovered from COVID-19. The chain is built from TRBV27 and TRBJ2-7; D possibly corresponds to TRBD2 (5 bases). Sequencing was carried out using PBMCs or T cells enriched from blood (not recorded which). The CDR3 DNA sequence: TGTGCCAGCAGAGTCCCTGGAGGTAACGAGCAGTACTTC. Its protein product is CASRVPGGNEQYF.